A selection of T cell receptor beta chains follows, all from one sample in a study of cytomegalovirus exposure and HLA in healthy donors. Sequencing was performed with immunoSEQ multiplex PCR; in TCRdb, only in-frame clones are kept and a portion is missing. The table shows 100,000 to 150,000 clones, with around 81% occurring only once. Sequencing was performed on PBMCs. The receptors stem from a man aged 18 to 30 in good health and CMV-seronegative. CDR3s include the opening cysteine and the closing phenylalanine or tryptophan. Fields, in order: V gene, J gene, CDR3 protein.

V: TRBV2; J: TRBJ1-5; CDR3: CASSQQGEYQPQHF
V: TRBV4-2; J: TRBJ1-2; CDR3: CASSQVPGGLGYTF
V: TRBV5-1; J: TRBJ1-1; CDR3: CASSFRQGRTEAFF
V: TRBV2; J: TRBJ2-5; CDR3: CASREVQETQYF
V: TRBV21-1; J: TRBJ2-5; CDR3: CASSKGCTPGAARETQYF
V: TRBV7-9; J: TRBJ1-1; CDR3: CASSQDRGATEAFF
V: TRBV5-1; J: TRBJ1-1; CDR3: CASSYTPLQGLRNTEAFF
V: TRBV27; J: TRBJ1-2; CDR3: CASSSPRDRLNYGYTF
V: TRBV6-4; J: TRBJ1-2; CDR3: CASRDSFGGYTF
V: TRBV7-2; J: TRBJ2-7; CDR3: CASSLVPGGPRYEQYF
V: TRBV29-1; J: TRBJ1-1; CDR3: CSVAFRQGRNTEAFF
V: TRBV10-3; J: TRBJ1-2; CDR3: CAISEGTRNYGYTF
V: TRBV28; J: TRBJ2-2; CDR3: CASRPRGHRNTGELFF
V: TRBV9; J: TRBJ2-1; CDR3: CASSVRPRGLAGGQSSYNEQFF
V: TRBV5-1; J: TRBJ1-1; CDR3: CASSVQRGTEAFF
V: TRBV9; J: TRBJ2-6; CDR3: CASSVAQRSGANVLTF
V: TRBV18; J: TRBJ2-5; CDR3: CASSPRTSRVWETQYF
V: TRBV7-6; J: TRBJ1-1; CDR3: CASSLVSGGALNTEAFF
V: TRBV19; J: TRBJ1-3; CDR3: CASSIARDMLSGNTIYF
V: TRBV2; J: TRBJ1-2; CDR3: CASSEEGRRDGYTF
V: TRBV9; J: TRBJ2-5; CDR3: CASSVGEAGGLEETQYF
V: TRBV13; J: TRBJ2-3; CDR3: CASSSIAGTDTQYF
V: TRBV27; J: TRBJ1-5; CDR3: CASRPGMAGNQPQHF
V: TRBV5-4; J: TRBJ2-7; CDR3: CASSLAPRGNRPYEQYF
V: TRBV5-1; J: TRBJ2-7; CDR3: CASSLIGRGRYEQYF
V: TRBV6-5; J: TRBJ1-1; CDR3: CASSSGTANTEAFF
V: TRBV4-3; J: TRBJ1-6; CDR3: CASSQDWRTVNSPLHF
V: TRBV7-2; J: TRBJ1-1; CDR3: CASSPWGGETEAFF
V: TRBV7-9; J: TRBJ2-5; CDR3: CASLLPGLYFDF
V: TRBV4-1; J: TRBJ1-1; CDR3: CASSQGAGTDTEAFF
V: TRBV30; J: TRBJ2-3; CDR3: CAWTRSDTQYF
V: TRBV20-1; J: TRBJ2-7; CDR3: CSASPGREQYF
V: TRBV6-5; J: TRBJ1-2; CDR3: CASRSGTTSYGYTF
V: TRBV16; J: TRBJ1-1; CDR3: CASSQRTGPEAFF
V: TRBV5-1; J: TRBJ1-2; CDR3: CASSSDRDGYTF
V: TRBV4-1; J: TRBJ1-5; CDR3: CASSQEGTGGTQPQHF